This is a list of T cell receptor beta chains from one sample in a study of T cell responses to AZD1222 COVID-19 vaccine. Clones were sequenced by immunoSEQ multiplex PCR, and TCRdb holds only the in-frame ones, with some missing. The sample carries 150,000 or so clones, about 91% recorded once. This sample comprised peripheral blood, obtained on day 0 of AZD1222 vaccination. Source of these receptors: an adult in good health. Each CDR3 is given with its conserved first and last residue. A D gene is named only where the DNA matches it firmly.

J gene: TRBJ1-2; D gene: -; V gene: TRBV10-3; CDR3 protein: CAISEGTGLNYGYTF; CDR3 DNA: TGTGCCATCAGTGAGGGAACAGGTCTTAACTATGGCTACACCTTC
J gene: TRBJ2-7; D gene: TRBD2; V gene: TRBV28; CDR3 protein: CASSFWLAGLTYEQYF; CDR3 DNA: TGTGCCAGCAGTTTTTGGCTAGCGGGACTAACCTACGAGCAGTACTTC
J gene: TRBJ1-1; D gene: -; V gene: TRBV25-1; CDR3 protein: CASSEIGGRDAFF; CDR3 DNA: TGTGCCAGCAGTGAAATAGGAGGCAGGGACGCTTTCTTT
J gene: TRBJ1-2; D gene: -; V gene: TRBV29-1; CDR3 protein: CSVDAGLAYGYTF; CDR3 DNA: TGCAGCGTTGATGCGGGACTGGCCTATGGCTACACCTTC
J gene: TRBJ2-3; D gene: -; V gene: TRBV11-3; CDR3 protein: CASTTSTGGRADTQYF; CDR3 DNA: TGTGCCAGCACCACTTCCACGGGGGGCCGTGCAGATACGCAGTATTTT
J gene: TRBJ2-7; D gene: -; V gene: TRBV6-5; CDR3 protein: CASIARWGHTEQYF; CDR3 DNA: TGTGCCAGCATCGCGAGGTGGGGACATACGGAGCAGTACTTC
J gene: TRBJ1-2; D gene: -; V gene: TRBV10-3; CDR3 protein: CAITRDLGHYGYTF; CDR3 DNA: TGTGCCATCACCCGGGATTTGGGTCACTATGGCTACACCTTC
J gene: TRBJ1-6; D gene: -; V gene: TRBV5-6; CDR3 protein: CASSPSMGLTNSPLHF; CDR3 DNA: TGTGCCAGCAGCCCATCAATGGGACTAACTAATTCACCCCTCCACTTT
J gene: TRBJ1-1; D gene: -; V gene: TRBV4-3; CDR3 protein: CASSEMGLGLNTEAFF; CDR3 DNA: TGCGCCAGCAGCGAAATGGGATTGGGGTTAAACACTGAAGCTTTCTTT
J gene: TRBJ1-3; D gene: -; V gene: TRBV12-3/TRBV12-4; CDR3 protein: CASITQGVNTIYF; CDR3 DNA: TGTGCCAGCATCACCCAGGGTGTAAACACCATATATTTT
J gene: TRBJ2-7; D gene: -; V gene: TRBV6-5; CDR3 protein: CASSPLGYEQYF; CDR3 DNA: TGTGCCAGCAGTCCCTTAGGGTACGAGCAGTACTTC
J gene: TRBJ2-1; D gene: -; V gene: TRBV11-2; CDR3 protein: CASSPPGSKQFF; CDR3 DNA: TGTGCCAGCAGCCCACCCGGCAGTAAGCAGTTCTTC
J gene: TRBJ2-5; D gene: -; V gene: TRBV24-1; CDR3 protein: CATSVRGGKTQYF; CDR3 DNA: TGTGCCACCAGTGTTCGGGGTGGGAAGACCCAGTACTTC
J gene: TRBJ2-5; D gene: TRBD2; V gene: TRBV10-2; CDR3 protein: CASSEGASGEETQYF; CDR3 DNA: TGCGCCAGCAGTGAGGGGGCTAGCGGAGAAGAGACCCAGTACTTC
J gene: TRBJ1-5; D gene: -; V gene: TRBV27; CDR3 protein: CASSLSQLDQPQHF; CDR3 DNA: TGTGCCAGCAGTTTATCACAGTTGGATCAGCCCCAGCATTTT
J gene: TRBJ1-2; D gene: TRBD1; V gene: TRBV5-1; CDR3 protein: CASRTWDRDYGYTF; CDR3 DNA: TGCGCCAGCAGGACCTGGGACAGAGACTATGGCTACACCTTC